This TCR beta chain is from a study of T-cell memory formation after mild COVID-19 (dated by TCRdb to about 2021). Concerning the study at large: TCR sequence clusters from the two donors were largely donor specific. In a couple of donors, T-cell clones that expanded and contracted after mild COVID-19 were tracked by sequencing TCRalpha and TCRbeta repertoires over time. The cohort was made up of two young adult volunteers, one female and one male, who were previously healthy.

General study outcomes and caveats: Whether the second-wave clones peaking on day 37 were SARS-CoV-2 specific was not confirmed. Balanced CD4/CD8 phenotypes were observed for clones contracting from day 15 to 85, whereas a bias towards CD4+ was observed for a second wave of clones expanding from day 15 to 37. Some responding clones were detected in pre-infection memory, which suggested that pre-existing cross-reactive memory T cells had joined the SARS-CoV-2 response. Contracting CD4+ clones were located mainly in the CM and EM memory subsets, whereas CD8+ clones were found to be enriched in EMRA. Only two mild cases were covered in the study, and larger cohorts including severe cases with pre-infection samples were considered necessary.

Trimming takes 0 bases off V and 4 bases off J; junction bases not matched to a gene: 10. The CDR3 holds 19 amino acids from the cysteine to the phenylalanine. The only DNA kept is the CDR3, 57 bases in frame from the first base. CDR1 SGHVS and CDR2 FNYEAQ are derived from the germline V gene. Ficoll-Paque density gradient centrifugation was used to isolate PBMCs. The sequencing machine was an Illumina NovaSeq 6000. TCRalpha and TCRbeta cDNA libraries were constructed by 5'RACE with constant-segment primers, with sample barcodes and unique molecular identifiers being introduced. Trizol reagent was used to extract RNA from every sample. The libraries were amplified in two PCR steps, and the second step added a second sample barcode and Illumina TruSeq adapters. Sequencing of libraries was performed on an Illumina NovaSeq with 2 x 150 bp paired-end reads. The published analysis was carried out like this. With migec v1.2.7, reads were demultiplexed and then collapsed into UMI-guided consensus sequences. Using mixcr v2.1.11, UMI consensuses were aligned to TRA and TRB V and J templates and then assembled into clonotypes. Expanded or contracted clonotypes were those called significant by both edgeR and NoisET, with noise models trained on biological replicates. For edgeR calls, the thresholds were a false discovery rate-adjusted p below 0.01 and a log2 fold-change of 1. As an exploratory analysis of dynamics, PCA with hierarchical clustering was applied to max-normalized trajectories of the 1000 most abundant clonotypes. Each responding clone was given a CD4 or CD8 phenotype based on the CD4+ and CD8+ repertoires, which had been sequenced separately. The public sequencing data were trimmed at Q25 with fastp and processed into clonotypes with MiXCR by TCRdb, which kept only in-frame beta chains. Each CDR3 protein appears once, grouped with its most common genes and DNA. TCRdb, rather than the study authors, made the V and J calls. For this sample the table gives about half a million distinct CDR3 sequences, of which approximately 18% were detected only once. Jointly, the top ten make up about 12% of the sample.

This clonotype occurred a few times. The specificity of this receptor is unknown. No much larger clone is present one base from it, and per-base qualities are unavailable. The source material was PBMCs or a T cell subset sorted from them (not recorded which). This chain joins TRBV7-6 to TRBJ2-3, with 13 junctional bases fitting TRBD2. This TCR derives from an adult woman who had mild COVID-19 (a few samples of this study predate the infection). The sample titles of this study are shuffled in the database, so cell type and time point are left out; the donor was told from shared clones. The DNA is TGTGCCAGCAGCTTAGCCACTAGCGGGGGGGCCTCTTTCGCAGATACGCAGTATTTT. Translated, it reads CASSLATSGGASFADTQYF.